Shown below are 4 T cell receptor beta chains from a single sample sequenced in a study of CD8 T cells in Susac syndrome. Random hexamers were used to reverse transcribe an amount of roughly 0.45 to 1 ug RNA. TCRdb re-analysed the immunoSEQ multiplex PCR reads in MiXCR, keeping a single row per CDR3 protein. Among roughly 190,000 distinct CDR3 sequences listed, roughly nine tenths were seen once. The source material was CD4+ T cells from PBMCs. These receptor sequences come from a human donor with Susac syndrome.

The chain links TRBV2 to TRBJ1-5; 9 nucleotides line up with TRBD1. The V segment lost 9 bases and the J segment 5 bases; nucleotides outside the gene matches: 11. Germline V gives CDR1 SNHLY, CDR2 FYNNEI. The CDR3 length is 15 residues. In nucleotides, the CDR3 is TGTGCCAGTCAGGCTTTGGGACAGGGACATCAGCCCCAGCATTTT. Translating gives CASQALGQGHQPQHF.

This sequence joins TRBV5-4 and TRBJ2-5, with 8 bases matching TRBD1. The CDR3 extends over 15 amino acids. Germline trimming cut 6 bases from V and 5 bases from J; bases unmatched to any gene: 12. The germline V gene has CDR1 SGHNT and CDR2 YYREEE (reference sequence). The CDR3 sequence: CASNEARGLGETQYF. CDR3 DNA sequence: TGTGCCAGCAACGAGGCCAGGGGGCTAGGGGAGACCCAGTACTTC.

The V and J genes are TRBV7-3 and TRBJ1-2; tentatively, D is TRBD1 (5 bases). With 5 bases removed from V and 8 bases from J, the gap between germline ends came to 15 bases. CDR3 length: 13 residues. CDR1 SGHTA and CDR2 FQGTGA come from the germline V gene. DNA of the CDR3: TGTGCCAGCAGCCGGGGACCGGGAGGGGGCTACACCTTC. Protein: CASSRGPGGGYTF.

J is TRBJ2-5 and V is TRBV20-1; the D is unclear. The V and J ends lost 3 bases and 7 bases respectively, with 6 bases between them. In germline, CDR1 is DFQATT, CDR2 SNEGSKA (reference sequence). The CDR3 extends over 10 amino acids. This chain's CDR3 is CSARSGTQYF. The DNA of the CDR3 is TGCAGTGCTAGGTCGGGGACCCAGTACTTC.